The clone carrying this T cell receptor beta chain was seen a handful of times. Profiled with immunoSEQ multiplex PCR; TCRdb holds only in-frame clones, not every one. In the table there are nearly 350,000 clones, 87% of which are singletons. CDR1 SGHAT and CDR2 FQNNGV come from the germline V gene. Trimming removed 1 base from V and 4 bases from J, with 11 bases in between. The CDR3 runs 15 residues. Adults between roughly 18 and 100 years of age took part from about two dozen US areas. Each participant's cohort was designated according to participant-reported clinical history. The entry originates in a study of blood T cell repertoires in COVID-19. Looking at the study overall: Both acute and convalescent COVID-19 samples were obtained from the United States, Italy and Spain. Sources were T cells, B-cell-depleted T cells, or PBMCs; the material itself was cDNA or gDNA.

This TCR was sampled from a woman in her thirties who had recovered from COVID-19. Sample: PBMCs or T cells enriched from blood (not recorded which). The J gene is TRBJ2-1, the V gene TRBV11-2; D is possibly TRBD1 (6 bases). CDR3 in DNA: TGTGCCAGCAGCTTAGCGACAGGCTTATACAATGAGCAGTTCTTC. Translating gives CASSLATGLYNEQFF.